This passage covers 2 T cell receptor beta chains from one sample sequenced in a study of cytomegalovirus exposure and HLA in healthy donors (dated by TCRdb to about 2017). Library method: the immunoSEQ multiplex PCR assay. For the multiplex PCR, a mixture combining 60 forward primers for TCR Vbeta segments and 13 reverse primers for TCR Jbeta segments was used. Held by TCRdb, this immuneACCESS table contains in-frame sequences only and omits some clones. Under half of the omission traces to an unresolved V gene where checked; the cause of the rest is unknown. Within this sample are about 110,000 clones, with approximately 80% of them counted one time only. The ten biggest clones cover roughly 2.3% of the sample. Sequencing was performed on PBMCs. These receptors were taken from a woman aged 25 to 39 in good health and CMV-seronegative.

The chain employs TRBV6-6 and TRBJ1-2; D unresolved. V lost 5 bases and J 7 bases, leaving 14 bases between the germline ends. There are 13 residues in the CDR3. CDR1 and CDR2 from the germline V gene are MNHNY and SVGAGI (reference sequence). The CDR3 loop reads CASSLGTVSGYTF. CDR3 in DNA: TGTGCCAGCAGTCTCGGTACCGTTTCTGGCTACACCTTC.

The rearrangement links TRBV29-1 to TRBJ2-1; possibly TRBD1 for D (5 bases). The CDR3 covers 13 residues. Germline-derived CDR1 and CDR2 are SQVTM and ANQGSEA. Between the trimmed V and J ends, which lost 6 bases and 8 bases, there was a span of 17 bases. CDR3 residues: CSVTRVPTDEQFF. CDR3 nucleotide sequence: TGCAGCGTGACCAGGGTGCCGACGGATGAGCAGTTCTTC.